What follows are 5 T cell receptor beta chains derived from one specimen sequenced in a study of cytomegalovirus exposure and HLA in healthy donors. Both 60 Vbeta primers and 13 Jbeta primers went into the PCR. Only in-frame clones appear in the TCRdb table, and some are missing; sequencing was by immunoSEQ multiplex PCR. The sample holds about 140,000 clones, around 66% seen once. The specimen sequenced was PBMCs. These receptors were taken from a woman aged 55 to 70 in good health and CMV-seronegative.

The V gene is TRBV28, the J gene TRBJ2-1, with TRBD2 matching over 11 bases. V lost 6 bases to trimming and J lost 9 bases; unmatched junction nucleotides: 7. Germline V CDR1 and CDR2: MDHEN, SYDVKM. This CDR3 is 14 amino acids long. In DNA form, the CDR3 reads TGTGCCAGCAGAGCCCGACTAGCGGGAACTGAGCAGTTCTTC. It is translated as CASRARLAGTEQFF.

V and J are TRBV19 and TRBJ2-1, with unresolved D. Between the trimmed V and J ends, which lost 7 bases and 7 bases, there was a span of 11 bases. The germline V gene encodes CDR1 LNHDA and CDR2 SQIVND (reference sequence). CDR3 length: 12 residues. The CDR3 region has the DNA TGTGCCAGTATGTCTAGATGGAATGAGCAGTTCTTC. Translated, it gives CASMSRWNEQFF.

The rearrangement links TRBV9 to TRBJ2-7; a weak D match, TRBD2 (5 bases). CDR1 SGDLS and CDR2 YYNGEE come from the germline V gene. With 2 bases removed from V and 2 bases from J, the gap between germline ends came to 11 bases. CDR3 length: 14 amino acids. CDR3 bases: TGTGCCAGCAGCGTTCAAGCGGCAACCTACGAGCAGTACTTC. Residues: CASSVQAATYEQYF.

V is TRBV5-1 and J is TRBJ2-7, with 11 positions matching TRBD2. Germline V lookup: CDR1 SGHRS, CDR2 YFSETQ. The CDR3 length is 14 residues. V lost 2 bases to trimming and J lost 7 bases; unmatched junction nucleotides: 5. The CDR3 region has the DNA TGCGCCAGCAGCTTAACTAGCGGGAGTGGGGAGCAGTACTTC. Translating gives CASSLTSGSGEQYF.

This clone turned up a few times. The V and J genes are TRBV9 and TRBJ2-3; no firm D call. This CDR3 spans 14 amino acids. Germline-derived CDR1 and CDR2 are SGDLS and YYNGEE. The germline V and J ends were trimmed by 3 bases and 0 bases, with 8 bases remaining between them. In DNA, the CDR3 is TGTGCCAGCAGCGGAACTCGTAGCACAGATACGCAGTATTTT. It translates to CASSGTRSTDTQYF.